A selection of T cell receptor beta chains follows, all from one sample in a study of blood T cell repertoires in COVID-19. The data were produced by immunoSEQ multiplex PCR, yet TCRdb's version contains in-frame clones alone and is incomplete. The sample includes over 100,000 clones, roughly 78% of them seen just once. Sequenced sample: peripheral blood. Receptors originate from a man aged 55-75 years with active or convalescent COVID-19. The CDR3 runs from the conserved cysteine through the conserved F or W. A D gene is named only where the DNA matches it firmly. Clone sizes are given selectively: once, few, many, or a class where the clone is expanded.

j_call: TRBJ1-5; clone_size: .; d_call: .; v_call: TRBV6-2/TRBV6-3; cdr3_aa: CASSYSGGNQPQHF; cdr3_nt: TGTGCCAGCAGTTACTCGGGGGGGAATCAGCCCCAGCATTTT
j_call: TRBJ2-1; clone_size: .; d_call: TRBD2; v_call: TRBV5-1; cdr3_aa: CASSFGGRRNEQFF; cdr3_nt: TGCGCCAGCAGCTTTGGCGGGAGGAGGAATGAGCAGTTCTTC
j_call: TRBJ2-7; clone_size: .; d_call: TRBD1; v_call: TRBV16; cdr3_aa: CASSHVTGNEQYF; cdr3_nt: TGTGCCAGCAGCCACGTGACAGGGAACGAGCAGTACTTC
j_call: TRBJ2-3; clone_size: .; d_call: TRBD2; v_call: TRBV7-9; cdr3_aa: CASSSYSGLGLDTQYF; cdr3_nt: TGTGCCAGCAGCTCCTATTCGGGACTAGGATTAGATACGCAGTATTTT
j_call: TRBJ1-1; clone_size: .; d_call: TRBD1; v_call: TRBV2; cdr3_aa: CASRGQGVLTEAFF; cdr3_nt: TGTGCCAGCAGGGGACAGGGGGTTCTCACTGAAGCTTTCTTT
j_call: TRBJ1-6; clone_size: .; d_call: .; v_call: TRBV28; cdr3_aa: CATVQSSYNSPLHF; cdr3_nt: TGTGCCACCGTACAGAGCTCCTATAATTCACCCCTCCACTTT
j_call: TRBJ1-2; clone_size: .; d_call: TRBD1; v_call: TRBV27; cdr3_aa: CASSWGTGGEDGYTF; cdr3_nt: TGTGCCAGCAGTTGGGGGACAGGAGGAGAAGATGGCTACACCTTC
j_call: TRBJ2-1; clone_size: .; d_call: .; v_call: TRBV28; cdr3_aa: CASTLEGASSNEQFF; cdr3_nt: TGTGCCAGCACCTTGGAGGGCGCAAGCTCCAATGAGCAGTTCTTC
j_call: TRBJ1-1; clone_size: once; d_call: .; v_call: TRBV4-3; cdr3_aa: CASSQDRDTEAFF; cdr3_nt: TGCGCCAGCAGCCAAGATCGTGACACTGAAGCTTTCTTT
j_call: TRBJ2-7; clone_size: once; d_call: TRBD2; v_call: TRBV14; cdr3_aa: CASSQDGRERGEQYF; cdr3_nt: TGTGCCAGCAGCCAAGATGGGCGGGAGCGGGGCGAGCAGTACTTC
j_call: TRBJ2-7; clone_size: .; d_call: TRBD2; v_call: TRBV2; cdr3_aa: CASKASGSSYEQYF; cdr3_nt: TGTGCCAGCAAGGCTAGCGGGAGTAGCTACGAGCAGTACTTC
j_call: TRBJ1-4; clone_size: .; d_call: .; v_call: TRBV4-1; cdr3_aa: CASRTGATNEKLFF; cdr3_nt: TGCGCCAGCAGGACAGGAGCAACTAATGAAAAACTGTTTTTT
j_call: TRBJ2-3; clone_size: .; d_call: .; v_call: TRBV7-2; cdr3_aa: CASSLWPSTDTQYF; cdr3_nt: TGTGCCAGCAGCTTATGGCCCAGCACAGATACGCAGTATTTT
j_call: TRBJ2-2; clone_size: .; d_call: TRBD2; v_call: TRBV7-8; cdr3_aa: CASSSEGGRLRTGELFF; cdr3_nt: TGTGCCAGCAGCTCGGAGGGCGGGAGGTTAAGGACCGGGGAGCTGTTTTTT
j_call: TRBJ2-7; clone_size: few; d_call: TRBD2; v_call: TRBV3-1/TRBV3-2; cdr3_aa: CASTPAGGPDEQYF; cdr3_nt: TGTGCCAGCACCCCAGCGGGAGGGCCCGACGAGCAGTACTTC
j_call: TRBJ2-7; clone_size: .; d_call: TRBD1; v_call: TRBV27; cdr3_aa: CASARPGGSYEQYF; cdr3_nt: TGTGCCAGCGCCCGGCCAGGGGGTTCCTACGAGCAGTACTTC
j_call: TRBJ2-5; clone_size: .; d_call: .; v_call: TRBV21-1; cdr3_aa: CAIPKLTGKGQGDLETQYF; cdr3_nt: TGTGCCATCCCTAAACTAACCGGGAAGGGACAGGGTGATCTAGAGACCCAGTACTTC
j_call: TRBJ2-3; clone_size: .; d_call: .; v_call: TRBV3-1/TRBV3-2; cdr3_aa: CASSRVGTTALTDTQYF; cdr3_nt: TGTGCCAGCAGCCGAGTAGGGACAACGGCTTTGACAGATACGCAGTATTTT
j_call: TRBJ1-1; clone_size: .; d_call: .; v_call: TRBV6-5; cdr3_aa: CASRTGTTNTEAFF; cdr3_nt: TGTGCCAGCAGGACGGGAACTACGAACACTGAAGCTTTCTTT
j_call: TRBJ2-7; clone_size: .; d_call: .; v_call: TRBV28; cdr3_aa: CASSFSGLPGEQYF; cdr3_nt: TGTGCCAGCAGTTTCTCGGGACTCCCAGGTGAGCAGTACTTC
j_call: TRBJ1-4; clone_size: .; d_call: .; v_call: TRBV5-1; cdr3_aa: CASSLGTVWSNEKLFF; cdr3_nt: TGCGCCAGCAGCTTGGGGACAGTGTGGAGTAATGAAAAACTGTTTTTT